Below, 32 T cell receptor beta chains from the same sample are listed, as sequenced in a study of blood T cells in healthy people across ages. Together with a sample-barcoded 5' primer, a J-beta primer mix was included in a second PCR lasting about 6 to 11 cycles. TCRdb fed the 5' RACE reads into MiXCR, producing one record per CDR3 protein. This repertoire shows hundreds of thousands of distinct CDR3 sequences, more than 40% found once; its top ten account for around 21%. Sequencing was carried out using blood. The receptors shown here come from a man between 60 and 75 years old in good health.

This chain connects TRBV3-1 to TRBJ2-3, with D possibly TRBD2 on 6 matching bases. Germline-derived CDR1 and CDR2 are LGHDT and YNNKEL (reference sequence). The CDR3 has 16 amino acids. Trimming removed 1 base from V and 8 bases from J, with 19 bases in between. The DNA of the CDR3 is TGTGCCAGCAGCCAAGTAGAACCCTCGGGAGTGGGTACGCAGTATTTT. Its protein product is CASSQVEPSGVGTQYF.

About this clonotype: A junction boundary mismatches the germline segment, possibly from a read error. This chain links TRBV12-3 or TRBV12-4 with TRBJ2-3; 7 positions agree with TRBD1. This CDR3 is 12 amino acids long. Here the CDR3 DNA reads TGTGCCAGCAGTGGGACAGCAGATATGCAGTATTTT. Its translation: CASSGTADMQYF.

This clonotype was seen more than once but under ten times. The genes are TRBV20-1 and TRBJ2-3; 9 bases map to TRBD2. V lost 4 bases, J lost 6 bases, and 14 bases stayed unmatched. Germline CDR1 DFQATT, CDR2 SNEGSKA (reference sequence). The CDR3 has 16 residues. CDR3 bases: TGCAGTGCTAACACCGAAATAGCGGGGGAAAGTGATACGCAGTATTTT. As protein: CSANTEIAGESDTQYF.

This clonotype was recorded a few times. The chain has TRBV29-1 and TRBJ2-5, with D perhaps matching TRBD2 (7 bases). Germline V gene lookup returns CDR1 SQVTM and CDR2 ANQGSEA. This CDR3 region has 11 residues. The CDR3 nucleotides read TGCGCGGGGGCCATTGGGGAGACCCAGTACTTC. Amino acids: CAGAIGETQYF.

V is TRBV9 and J is TRBJ1-1, with 7 nucleotides matching TRBD1. The J segment lost 5 bases and the V segment lost 4 bases, leaving 5 bases of the junction unmatched. CDR3 length: 13 residues. Germline V gene sequence: CDR1 SGDLS, CDR2 YYNGEE. CDR3 nucleotide sequence: TGTGCCAGCAGCTTAACAGGGGTAACTGAAGCTTTCTTT. This gives the protein CASSLTGVTEAFF.

This clonotype was seen a few times. This chain links TRBV13 with TRBJ1-1, with 8 bases fitting TRBD1. The CDR3 is 15 residues long. The ends lost 5 bases at V and 2 bases at J; junction bases unmatched: 7. Germline V gene sequence: CDR1 PRHDT, CDR2 FYEKMQ (reference sequence). CDR3 DNA: TGTGCCAGCAGCCTAACAGGGGGAAGAAACACTGAAGCTTTCTTT. Translated, it gives CASSLTGGRNTEAFF. Together with reference TRBV13 and TRBJ1-1, the CDR3 gives the full variable domain: AAGVIQSPRHLIKEKRETATLKCYPIPRHDTVYWYQQGPGQDPQFLISFYEKMQSDKGSIPDRFSAQQFSDYHSELNMSSLELGDSALYFCASSLTGGRNTEAFFGQGTRLTVV.

V gene TRBV12-3 or TRBV12-4 combines with J gene TRBJ1-2; 9 nucleotides line up with TRBD1. J was trimmed by 2 bases and V by 4 bases; bases with no gene match: 8. The CDR3 is made up of 16 amino acids. The CDR3 loop reads CASSSPQGAGNYGYTF. CDR3 nucleotides: TGTGCCAGCAGTTCACCACAGGGGGCCGGAAACTATGGCTACACCTTC.

The chain couples TRBV5-1 to TRBJ2-6; TRBD1 matches at 7 bases. The germline V gene encodes CDR1 SGHRS and CDR2 YFSETQ. Losses at the gene ends were 4 bases for V and 3 bases for J; bases not matched to a gene: 4. The CDR3 sequence is 15 residues long. CDR3 coding DNA: TGCGCCAGCAGCGCTACAGGGGATGGGGCCAACGTCCTGACTTTC. The encoded protein is CASSATGDGANVLTF.

As to this clonotype: Compared with germline, one end of the junction differs, possibly owing to a read error. The chain links TRBV24-1 to TRBJ2-1, with 8 nucleotides matching TRBD1. The CDR3 runs to 19 residues. Germline V gives CDR1 KGHDR, CDR2 SFDVKD. CDR3 DNA sequence: TGTGCCGCCAGTGATTCTCTCTCGAGGACAGGGCCCCAATACAATGAGCAGTTCTTC. Amino acid sequence: CAASDSLSRTGPQYNEQFF.

This clonotype was counted ten times or more. V is TRBV6-6 and J is TRBJ2-3; D is perhaps TRBD1 or TRBD2 (7 bases each). The V gene's germline CDR1 is MNHNY and CDR2 SVGAGI (reference sequence). The CDR3 runs 15 residues. Trimming removed 7 bases from V and 2 bases from J, with 16 bases in between. In DNA form, the CDR3 reads TGTGCCAGCATCAGCAGGGGGGGACCCACAGATACGCAGTATTTT. Translating gives CASISRGGPTDTQYF.

This chain joins TRBV7-2 and TRBJ1-3; no reliable D call. This CDR3 is built from 12 residues. Germline-derived CDR1 and CDR2 are SGHTA and FQGNSA. V gave up 4 bases and J gave up 8 bases, with 9 bases separating them. The CDR3 is CASSSLTHTIYF. CDR3 in DNA: TGTGCCAGCAGCTCCCTGACCCACACCATATATTTT.

The chain recombines TRBV27 with TRBJ2-7, with D perhaps TRBD1 (6 bases). This CDR3 is 15 amino acids long. Germline V gene data show CDR1 as MNHEY and CDR2 as SMNVEV (reference sequence). V shed 4 bases and J shed 1 base, with 14 bases lying between them. This chain's CDR3 is CASSSYRDKSYEQYF. DNA of the CDR3: TGTGCCAGCAGTTCGTACCGGGACAAGTCCTACGAGCAGTACTTC.

A few counts support this clonotype. The chain employs TRBV28 and TRBJ2-5, with a weak D call TRBD2 (6 bases). The V end lost 4 bases, the J end lost 6 bases, and 18 bases lay between the germline ends. Germline CDR1 is MDHEN and CDR2 is SYDVKM. CDR3 length equals 15 residues. The CDR3 DNA reads as TGTGCCAGCAGTTGGGAGGCAGGGTCTAGAAAGACCCAGTACTTC. Residues: CASSWEAGSRKTQYF.

A single count supports this clonotype. This chain links TRBV7-3 with TRBJ2-2, with D tentatively TRBD1 (6 bases). V was pared by 4 bases and J by 5 bases, with 8 bases between. This CDR3 spans 13 amino acids. The germline CDR1 and CDR2 sequences are SGHTA and FQGTGA. The CDR3 bases are TGTGCCAGCAGCTCCGACAGGACCGGGGAGCTGTTTTTT. Its protein is CASSSDRTGELFF.

The J gene is TRBJ2-7, the V gene TRBV20-1; D possibly uses TRBD1 or TRBD2 (6 bases each). Germline V gives CDR1 DFQATT, CDR2 SNEGSKA (reference sequence). V lost 5 bases and J 7 bases, leaving 18 bases between the germline ends. CDR3 length: 13 amino acids. The CDR3 DNA reads TGCAGTGCTCGTCGGGGGCCGTCCTGGGAGCAGTACTTC. It encodes CSARRGPSWEQYF.

The sample holds a few counts of this clonotype. The gene calls are TRBV5-6 and TRBJ2-7; 7 bases align to TRBD1. This CDR3 is 15 amino acids long. Germline assignment: CDR1 SGHDT and CDR2 YYEEEE. V lost 4 bases to trimming and J lost 0 bases; unmatched junction nucleotides: 7. The CDR3 region is CASSRTTGVSYEQYF. DNA of the CDR3: TGTGCCAGCAGCCGAACCACAGGGGTCTCCTACGAGCAGTACTTC.

The rearrangement uses TRBV9 and TRBJ2-5; 7 positions match TRBD2. This CDR3 has 16 residues. V was clipped by 0 bases and J by 5 bases; unmatched bases: 10. Germline-derived CDR1 and CDR2 are SGDLS and YYNGEE. In nucleotides, the CDR3 is TGTGCCAGCAGCGTAGGGATCCGAGCGGGAAGGGAGACCCAGTACTTC. Its protein is CASSVGIRAGRETQYF.

The chain is built from TRBV3-1 and TRBJ2-7, with a possible D match to TRBD2 (5 bases). Trimming removed 3 bases from V and 1 base from J, with 16 bases in between. Germline V gene data show CDR1 as LGHDT and CDR2 as YNNKEL (reference sequence). CDR3 length: 16 amino acids. The CDR3 DNA is TGTGCCAGCAGCCAGTCCGGGATAGGTGGGTCCTACGAGCAGTACTTC. Protein sequence: CASSQSGIGGSYEQYF.

Regarding this clonotype: An end of the junction does not agree with germline; a read error may underlie this. V and J are TRBV5-1 and TRBJ1-1, with D unresolved. Germline assignment: CDR1 SGHRS and CDR2 YFSETQ. This CDR3 comprises 15 residues. Here the CDR3 reads CASSWGTVQNAEAFF. In DNA form, the CDR3 reads TGCGCCAGCAGCTGGGGTACAGTCCAGAACGCTGAAGCTTTCTTT.

The rearrangement links TRBV25-1 to TRBJ2-5, with D maybe TRBD2 (6 bases). The ends were cut back, 6 bases at V and 0 bases at J, with 17 bases in the middle. CDR1 and CDR2 from the germline V gene are MGHDK and SYGVNS. The CDR3 runs 16 residues. In DNA, the CDR3 is TGTGCCAGCAGCTCGGGAGACTGGAGGTACCAAGAGACCCAGTACTTC. This encodes CASSSGDWRYQETQYF. Together with reference TRBV25-1 and TRBJ2-5, the CDR3 gives the full variable domain: EADIYQTPRYLVIGTGKKITLECSQTMGHDKMYWYQQDPGMELHLIHYSYGVNSTEKGDLSSESTVSRIRTEHFPLTLESARPSHTSQYLCASSSGDWRYQETQYFGPGTRLLVL.

This clonotype came up a few times. The chain uses TRBV20-1 and TRBJ2-2; maybe TRBD1 (6 bases). The CDR3 has 16 amino acids. V lost 1 base and J lost 4, with 16 bases in between. The germline V gene has CDR1 DFQATT and CDR2 SNEGSKA (reference sequence). The CDR3: CSARALGQDTTGELFF. In nucleotides, the CDR3 is TGCAGTGCTAGAGCTTTGGGACAAGACACCACCGGGGAGCTGTTTTTT.

A few counts support this clonotype. This chain uses TRBV6-2 or TRBV6-3 with TRBJ1-2; D is uncertain. The CDR3 covers 12 residues. The V gene lost 6 bases and the J gene lost 6 bases, with 11 bases spanning the gap. The V gene's germline CDR1 is MNHEY and CDR2 SVGEGT. The CDR3 DNA is TGTGCCAGCAGACCCCGGACGGATGGCTACACCTTC. Its translation is CASRPRTDGYTF.

In its sample, this clonotype was seen a few times. The rearrangement uses TRBV7-8 and TRBJ2-5; D call uncertain. Trimming removed 6 bases from V and 2 bases from J, with 10 bases in between. CDR3 length: 13 amino acids. CDR1 and CDR2 (germline): SGHVS, FQNEAQ. The CDR3 sequence is CASRPFVQETQYF. The DNA for the CDR3 is TGTGCCAGCAGACCCTTTGTTCAAGAGACCCAGTACTTC. The complete variable domain, with remaining parts taken from reference TRBV7-8 and TRBJ2-5, reads GAGVSQSPRYKVAKRGQDVALRCDPISGHVSLFWYQQALGQGPEFLTYFQNEAQLDKSGLPSDRFFAERPEGSVSTLKIQRTQQEDSAVYLCASRPFVQETQYFGPGTRLLVL.

V usage is TRBV11-2 and J usage is TRBJ2-7, with a tentative D call TRBD2 (7 bases). Germline V gives CDR1 SGHAT, CDR2 FQNNGV. This CDR3 has 17 amino acids. Trimming removed 2 bases from V and 10 bases from J, with 27 bases in between. The chain's CDR3 is CASSLTPAGHGGLGQYF. The DNA for the CDR3 is TGTGCCAGCAGCTTAACCCCAGCGGGACACGGTGGGCTCGGACAGTACTTC.

The genes are TRBV7-9 and TRBJ1-2; possible D gene TRBD1, 5 bases. From germline, CDR1 is SEHNR and CDR2 FQNEAQ (reference sequence). With 4 bases removed from V and 4 bases from J, the gap between germline ends came to 10 bases. The CDR3 has 13 amino acids. The CDR3 sequence: CASSSRQLYGYTF. The CDR3 DNA follows: TGTGCCAGCAGCTCAAGACAGCTCTATGGCTACACCTTC.

For this clonotype: Since the CDR3 does not end with the conserved phenylalanine or tryptophan, this likely comes from a read error. This chain connects TRBV12-3 or TRBV12-4 to TRBJ2-5; 8 nucleotides align to TRBD2. There are 14 residues in the CDR3. CDR3 DNA sequence: TGTGCCAGCACTTTAGCGGGGAACCAAGAGACCCAGTACTTA. Amino acids: CASTLAGNQETQYL.

The chain links TRBV4-3 to TRBJ2-7; possibly TRBD1 or TRBD2 for D (6 bases each). With 0 bases removed from V and 6 bases from J, the gap between germline ends came to 15 bases. The CDR3 spans 15 residues. Germline V gives CDR1 LGHNA, CDR2 YSLEER. For the CDR3, the DNA is TGCGCCAGCAGCCAAGATGCCTCCAGGGGAGGCGAGCAGTACTTC. Its translation: CASSQDASRGGEQYF.

The rearrangement links TRBV7-2 to TRBJ2-5, with 12 bases aligning to TRBD2. Germline loops: CDR1 SGHTA, CDR2 FQGNSA. The CDR3 has 14 residues. The ends lost 7 bases at V and 7 bases at J; junction bases unmatched: 7. The CDR3 protein is CASTTSGGFGTQYF. CDR3 nucleotide sequence: TGTGCCAGCACTACTAGCGGGGGGTTCGGGACCCAGTACTTC.

This clonotype was found a few times. This chain connects TRBV9 to TRBJ2-3; D is undetermined. The germline CDR1 and CDR2 sequences are SGDLS and YYNGEE. The length of the CDR3 is 15 residues. Trimming shortened V by 0 bases and J by 4 bases, and 12 bases separated the two germline ends. The CDR3 region has the DNA TGTGCCAGCAGCGTAGCTGTGGGCAGAGCAGATACGCAGTATTTT. Amino acid sequence: CASSVAVGRADTQYF.

The chain employs TRBV2 and TRBJ2-3; D is uncertain. The length of the CDR3 is 13 residues. CDR1 SNHLY and CDR2 FYNNEI come from the germline V gene. Between the trimmed V and J ends, which lost 4 bases and 2 bases, there was a span of 7 bases. The CDR3 bases are TGTGCCAGCAGTGGTGAGGCCACAGATACGCAGTATTTT. It is translated as CASSGEATDTQYF.

The V gene is TRBV4-3, the J gene TRBJ1-2, with 12 bases aligning to TRBD1. The germline V gene has CDR1 LGHNA and CDR2 YSLEER. Germline trimming cut 4 bases from V and 8 bases from J; bases unmatched to any gene: 8. This CDR3 contains 15 residues. The CDR3 DNA reads TGCGCCAGCAGCCGATTGGGACAGGGGGCGCAGGGCTACACCTTC. This gives the protein CASSRLGQGAQGYTF.

This rearrangement joins TRBV28 to TRBJ2-6; D gene ambiguous. The CDR3 is 19 amino acids. Trimming pared 4 bases from V and 3 bases from J, leaving 22 bases between. Germline V lookup: CDR1 MDHEN, CDR2 SYDVKM. DNA for the CDR3: TGTGCCAGCAGTTCCCCGGTAGTTACGACCCCTGGTGGGGCCAACGTCCTGACTTTC. Translating gives CASSSPVVTTPGGANVLTF.